The next 8 T cell receptor beta chains were all read from a single sample in a study of identical twins. Each CDR3 protein is one row after TCRdb ran MiXCR on the 5' RACE reads. Of 250,000 or so distinct CDR3 sequences listed, roughly 8% are singletons. The same data also went into a second study, on yellow fever vaccine responses in identical twins.

The sequenced sample consisted of CD8+ T cells sorted from blood. Receptors originate from a woman between 18 and 29 years old in good health.

This chain uses TRBV6-5 with TRBJ2-1; 7 bases align to TRBD2. The CDR3 contains 15 residues. The V segment lost 5 bases and the J segment 1 base; nucleotides outside the gene matches: 5. The germline CDR1 and CDR2 sequences are MNHEY and SVGAGI. CDR3 loop: CASSLLAHSYNEQFF. For the CDR3, the DNA is TGTGCCAGCAGTCTACTAGCGCATTCCTACAATGAGCAGTTCTTC.

The chain has TRBV29-1 and TRBJ2-1; D assignment may be TRBD1 or TRBD2 (6 bases each). The CDR3 is 13 residues long. From germline, CDR1 is SQVTM and CDR2 ANQGSEA. V gave up 3 bases and J gave up 6 bases, with 12 bases separating them. In DNA, the CDR3 is TGCAGCGTTGAGGGGGGCGCGCGCAATGAGCAGTTCTTC. It is translated as CSVEGGARNEQFF.

The table lists this clonotype with a few counts. The chain combines TRBV2 with TRBJ2-2; D ambiguous. CDR3 length equals 12 residues. Germline loops: CDR1 SNHLY, CDR2 FYNNEI. V was cut by 8 bases and J by 6 bases, with 10 bases left in between. The CDR3 region is CASPSRAGELFF. The CDR3 DNA reads as TGTGCCAGCCCTAGTAGGGCCGGGGAGCTGTTTTTT.

This clonotype has a count of ten or more. The CDR3 region is CASSPPDGVNEQFF. CDR3 sequence (DNA): TGTGCCAGCAGCCCCCCGGACGGCGTCAATGAGCAGTTCTTC. The J gene is TRBJ2-1, the V gene TRBV7-9; no definite D call. Germline CDR1 SEHNR, CDR2 FQNEAQ (reference sequence). CDR3 size: 14 residues. The V end was cut by 5 bases, the J end by 6 bases, with 14 bases between. Full variable domain (missing parts from reference TRBV7-9 and TRBJ2-1): DTGVSQNPRHKITKRGQNVTFRCDPISEHNRLYWYRQTLGQGPEFLTYFQNEAQLEKSRLLSDRFSAERPKGSFSTLEIQRTEQGDSAMYLCASSPPDGVNEQFFGPGTRLTVL.

The chain carries TRBV7-2 and TRBJ1-1; 7 nucleotides match TRBD1. The CDR3 totals 13 residues. Germline V gene lookup returns CDR1 SGHTA and CDR2 FQGNSA. With 6 bases clipped from V and 11 bases from J, the junction kept 12 bases outside the gene matches. The DNA for the CDR3 is TGTGCCAGCAGGGAATCCGGGACAGAGTCCGCTTTCTTT. The encoded protein is CASRESGTESAFF.

This clonotype was observed a few times. The chain uses TRBV6-2 or TRBV6-3 and TRBJ1-6; TRBD1 aligns across 8 bases. CDR1 is MNHEY and CDR2 is SVGEGT in the germline V gene. Germline trimming cut 6 bases from V and 9 bases from J; bases unmatched to any gene: 4. This CDR3 is 13 amino acids long. For the CDR3, the DNA is TGTGCCAGCAGGCACAGGGGGACTTCACCCCTCCACTTT. Amino acids: CASRHRGTSPLHF.

At least ten counts were recorded for this clonotype. The J gene is TRBJ2-3, the V gene TRBV9, with TRBD2 identical over 11 bases. Germline V gene sequence: CDR1 SGDLS, CDR2 YYNGEE. The CDR3 totals 14 residues. The V and J ends lost 0 bases and 9 bases, in that order; junction bases with no gene match: 3. Here the CDR3 DNA reads TGTGCCAGCAGCGTAGAGTCTAGCGGGGGGACGCAGTATTTT. Translating gives CASSVESSGGTQYF.

The sample holds many counts of this clonotype. The rearrangement links TRBV10-3 to TRBJ2-3; possibly TRBD2 for D (5 bases). This CDR3 has 16 amino acids. Germline lookup yields CDR1 ENHRY and CDR2 SYGVKD. V shed 0 bases and J shed 3 bases, with 13 bases lying between them. The CDR3 sequence is CAISESGETTTDTQYF. The DNA for the CDR3 is TGTGCCATCAGTGAGTCTGGGGAGACTACGACAGATACGCAGTATTTT.